This T cell receptor beta chain was sequenced for a study of CD8 T cells in ankylosing spondylitis listed by TCRdb under 2017. Regarding the study in general: T cell receptor beta repertoires were profiled in healthy donors and ankylosing spondylitis patients so that disease-linked TCR variants could be found. The full study cohort comprised 25 ankylosing spondylitis patients and some 110 healthy donors. Peripheral blood was sampled, and synovial fluid was also collected from ankylosing spondylitis patients.

Beyond this particular receptor, the publication reports: Significant enrichment of the disease-linked clones was reported in matched synovial fluid samples from ankylosing spondylitis patients. Blood from ankylosing spondylitis patients appeared to be characterized by a TCR beta motif composed of eight highly homologous amino acid variants. Some of the motif variants had been reported before in the synovial fluid and blood of reactive arthritis patients, a finding that suggests common disease-initiation mechanisms. In peripheral blood, the disease-linked clones were found at relatively low frequencies and had a CD8+ phenotype.

Data came from an Illumina HiSeq 2500. TCR beta libraries were prepared by quantitative 5'-RACE with molecular barcodes. Per the original workflow: A new computational method, built on a probabilistic model of VDJ rearrangement, was used to identify disease-linked TCR variants. TCRdb reran the public reads through fastp at Q25 and MiXCR, keeping productive beta chains. Rows are unified per CDR3 protein, each entry keeping the most common DNA and genes. These V and J calls originate from TCRdb's pipeline instead of the authors' own analysis. The sample table shows about 130,000 distinct CDR3 sequences, and under 20% are seen once. In total, the top ten clones hold 25% to 40% of the sample. Turning to this clonotype: Its target antigen remains unknown. The sample holds no much larger clone one base away, and base qualities are not on file.

The TCR sequence derives from a male donor with ankylosing spondylitis. The specimen was blood, either unsorted or a sorted T cell fraction (not recorded which).

The DNA sequence is given as TGTGCCAGTAGTACGGACGGAGGAGATGGAAACACCATATATTTT. This gives the protein CASSTDGGDGNTIYF. The sequence links TRBV19 to TRBJ1-3; the D segment cannot be called with confidence. Counted from cysteine to phenylalanine, this CDR3 has 15 amino acids. The read is trimmed to its CDR3 DNA, 45 bases read in frame from base 1. The CDR1 and CDR2 encoded by the germline V gene (reference sequence) are LNHDA and SQIVND. The V and J ends are trimmed by 4 bases and 3 bases, leaving 13 bases between them.